This T cell receptor (beta chain) was sequenced during a study of T cell responses to AZD1222 COVID-19 vaccine. This clone was recorded only once. Its antigen remains unknown. The CDR3 runs to 17 residues. The germline V gene has CDR1 MDHEN and CDR2 SYDVKM. With 4 bases clipped from V and 4 bases from J, the junction kept 15 bases outside the gene matches. Notes on the study in general: No repertoire was sampled before or during the peak T cell response, only after it. As reported, nearly half of all spike-specific TCRs target variant regions that are unmutated. At baseline, seropositivity was found in only 5 to 7 AZD1222 recipients.

This table comes from immunoSEQ multiplex PCR, and its TCRdb copy is limited to in-frame clones, with some not included. The repertoire consists of about 180,000 clones, with around 88% occurring once and the leading ten covering over 6%. This material consisted of peripheral blood, taken on day 0 of AZD1222 vaccination. The chain is built from TRBV28 and TRBJ2-7; 8 nucleotides line up with TRBD1. The clonotype originates from an adult in good health. The CDR3: CASSSSPFLDRAYEQYF. The CDR3 DNA sequence: TGTGCCAGCAGTTCGTCTCCTTTCCTGGACAGGGCGTACGAGCAGTACTTC.